This T cell receptor (beta chain) appears in the sequencing data of a study of neurological immune-mediated disorders. This clonotype was counted ten times or more. V was pared by 3 bases and J by 5 bases, with 13 bases between. The CDR3 contains 13 residues. Germline lookup yields CDR1 SQVTM and CDR2 ANQGSEA. A single record per CDR3 protein comes from TCRdb applying MiXCR to the 5' RACE reads. The sample includes around 69,000 distinct CDR3 sequences, 10% seen only once; the top ten take roughly 9%. Time point: longitudinal time-point 1 (baseline). This TCR was sampled from a man under 40 in good health. This chain uses TRBV29-1 with TRBJ2-5, with D possibly TRBD2 on 6 matching bases. Sequencing input: PBMCs. CDR3 coding DNA: TGCAGCGTTGATAAGGCGGGACGGGAGACCCAGTACTTC. Protein sequence: CSVDKAGRETQYF.